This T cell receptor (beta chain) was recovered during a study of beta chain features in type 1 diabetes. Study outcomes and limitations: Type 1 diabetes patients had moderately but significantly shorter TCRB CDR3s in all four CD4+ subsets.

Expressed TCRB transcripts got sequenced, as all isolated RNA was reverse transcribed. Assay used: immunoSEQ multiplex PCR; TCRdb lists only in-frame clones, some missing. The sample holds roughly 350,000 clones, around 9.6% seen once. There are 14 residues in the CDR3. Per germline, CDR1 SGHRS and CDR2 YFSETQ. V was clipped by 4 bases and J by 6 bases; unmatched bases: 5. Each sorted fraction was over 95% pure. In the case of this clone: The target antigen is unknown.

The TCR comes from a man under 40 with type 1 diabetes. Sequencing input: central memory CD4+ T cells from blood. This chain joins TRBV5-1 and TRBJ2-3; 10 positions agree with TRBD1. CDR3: CASSRQGASDTQYF. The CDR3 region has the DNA TGCGCCAGCAGCCGACAGGGGGCCTCTGATACGCAGTATTTT.